The 4 T cell receptor beta chains in this list originate from one sample, sequenced in a study of T cells expressing NK-cell markers. For each CDR3 protein, TCRdb gives one entry from its re-call of the 5' RACE reads, without DNA. The repertoire table contains 300,000 or so distinct CDR3 sequences. Material: blood T cells: a sorted CD56 or NKG2C T cell subset, CD4+ or CD8+ T cells, or bulk PBMC T cells (not recorded which). Every receptor here comes from a woman between 18 and 75 years old in good health.

V is TRBV28 and J is TRBJ1-2. There are 16 residues in the CDR3. CDR1 is MDHEN and CDR2 is SYDVKM in the germline V gene. The CDR3 region is CASSFENLGGDYGYTF.

The chain is built from TRBV12-3 or TRBV12-4 and TRBJ2-1; with no DNA, the TCRdb D assignment of TRBD1 cannot be verified. This CDR3 has 13 amino acids. The CDR3 loop reads CASVFGGVNEQFF.

The J gene is TRBJ1-2, the V gene TRBV29-1; the D call of TRBD1 rests on TCRdb alone, since no DNA is present to check it. CDR3 size: 12 residues. The V gene's germline CDR1 is SQVTM and CDR2 ANQGSEA. The chain's CDR3 is CSEVQGTYGYTF.

The chain combines TRBV19 with TRBJ1-1; TCRdb reports TRBD1, a call that lacks DNA to check it against. The CDR3 is 14 amino acids. Germline V gene data show CDR1 as LNHDA and CDR2 as SQIVND (reference sequence). This CDR3 reads CASSPRDRGTEAFF.